The next 30 T cell receptor beta chains were all read from a single sample in a study of blood T cell repertoires in COVID-19. Assay: immunoSEQ multiplex PCR; the TCRdb copy retains only in-frame clones and omits some. Counted here are tens of thousands of clones, about 91% occurring once; the ten biggest clones make up about 4.4%. Sequenced: peripheral blood. These receptors all come from a man aged 55 to 69 with acute or convalescent COVID-19.

The rearrangement links TRBV5-1 to TRBJ2-2; 7 bases are a match to TRBD2. Germline V gene lookup returns CDR1 SGHRS and CDR2 YFSETQ. V gave up 5 bases and J gave up 2 bases; unmatched junction bases: 3. The CDR3 is 14 residues long. The CDR3 loop is CASSASGNTGELFF. The CDR3 nucleotides read TGCGCCAGCAGTGCTAGCGGTAACACCGGGGAGCTGTTTTTT.

V gene TRBV6-5 combines with J gene TRBJ1-4; 9 bases are shared with TRBD1. This CDR3 is 14 amino acids long. J gave up 6 bases and V 10 bases, and 9 bases lay outside the gene matches. Germline V gives CDR1 MNHEY, CDR2 SVGAGI. CDR3 bases: TGTGCCACCGCCCGGACAGGGGTCGATGAAAAACTGTTTTTT. Its protein is CATARTGVDEKLFF.

The V call is TRBV5-1, the J call TRBJ1-1, with 7 bases fitting TRBD1. J was trimmed by 2 bases and V by 4 bases; bases with no gene match: 8. The germline CDR1 and CDR2 sequences are SGHRS and YFSETQ. CDR3 size: 15 residues. CDR3 DNA: TGCGCCAGCAGCCTAGACAGGGCGGGAAACACTGAAGCTTTCTTT. Translating it yields CASSLDRAGNTEAFF.

The count of this clone is one. V is TRBV11-2 and J is TRBJ2-3; 7 bases map to TRBD2. Per the germline V gene, CDR1 is SGHAT and CDR2 is FQNNGV. J gave up 2 bases and V 1 base, and 6 bases lay outside the gene matches. This CDR3 contains 16 residues. The CDR3 reads CASSLGLAVITDTQYF. CDR3 in DNA: TGTGCCAGCAGCTTAGGTCTAGCGGTAATCACAGATACGCAGTATTTT.

The chain recombines TRBV2 with TRBJ1-4, with D maybe TRBD1 (5 bases). There are 21 residues in the CDR3. Germline CDR1 SNHLY, CDR2 FYNNEI. Trimming removed 4 bases from V and 0 bases from J, with 27 bases in between. The CDR3 loop is CASSVLGLWAGRSATNEKLFF. CDR3 DNA sequence: TGTGCCAGCAGTGTTTTGGGTCTATGGGCAGGGAGGTCAGCAACTAATGAAAAACTGTTTTTT.

This clone has only a few counts. This chain uses TRBV30 with TRBJ1-5, with a weak D call TRBD1 (6 bases). The CDR3 extends over 13 amino acids. CDR1 and CDR2 (germline): GTSNPN, SVGIG (reference sequence). The V and J ends lost 5 bases and 11 bases respectively, with 19 bases between them. CDR3 residues: CAWGGQGPASQHF. CDR3 nucleotide sequence: TGTGCCTGGGGGGGGCAGGGGCCAGCGTCCCAGCATTTT.

This sequence joins TRBV9 and TRBJ2-5; 10 nucleotides agree with TRBD2. Trimming took 4 bases from V and 0 from J; bases not matched to a gene: 12. Germline V gives CDR1 SGDLS, CDR2 YYNGEE. The CDR3 runs to 18 residues. DNA for the CDR3: TGTGCCAGCAGCCCCTATGGGACTAGCGCTTCGTACCAAGAGACCCAGTACTTC. Protein product: CASSPYGTSASYQETQYF.

This chain links TRBV3-1 (or the pseudogene TRBV3-2) with TRBJ2-1, with 11 bases fitting TRBD2. Per germline, CDR1 LGHDT and CDR2 YNNKEL (reference sequence). The length of the CDR3 is 15 residues. V was clipped by 4 bases and J by 6 bases; unmatched bases: 5. The CDR3 nucleotides are TGTGCCAGCAGCCTTAGGGGACTAGCGGCCAATGAGCAGTTCTTC. Its protein product is CASSLRGLAANEQFF.

The chain uses TRBV10-3 and TRBJ2-1, with D tentatively TRBD2 (6 bases). Trimming left V 6 bases short and J 4 bases short, with 13 bases between. Germline CDR1 reads ENHRY; CDR2 reads SYGVKD. The CDR3 is 14 amino acids. This CDR3 is CAIRASDEYNEQFF. The DNA for the CDR3 is TGTGCCATCAGGGCTAGCGACGAATACAATGAGCAGTTCTTC.

The chain combines TRBV4-1 with TRBJ1-1, with TRBD1 matching 7 bases. V was pared by 8 bases and J by 5 bases, with 8 bases of the junction left unmatched. CDR1 is MGHRA and CDR2 is YSYEKL in the germline V gene. The CDR3 contains 13 residues. CDR3 sequence (DNA): TGCGCCAGCGCCGACAGGGTTAGAACTGAAGCTTTCTTT. Its translation is CASADRVRTEAFF.

V is TRBV9 and J is TRBJ2-1, with 13 bases aligning to TRBD2. The CDR3 is made up of 15 amino acids. From germline, CDR1 is SGDLS and CDR2 YYNGEE. V shed 1 base, J shed 10 bases, and the junction held 5 bases outside the gene matches. The CDR3 loop is CASSVRTSGRPEQFF. The CDR3, as DNA: TGTGCCAGCAGCGTAAGGACTAGCGGGAGACCAGAGCAGTTCTTC.

This clone was observed a single time. V usage is TRBV15 and J usage is TRBJ2-5, with TRBD2 matching 8 bases. From germline, CDR1 is LNHNV and CDR2 YYDKDF (reference sequence). The CDR3 runs to 15 residues. The V gene end was trimmed by 3 bases and the J gene end by 2 bases; junction bases not matched to a gene: 5. CDR3 in amino acids: CATSRGSGSQETQYF. The CDR3 DNA reads as TGTGCCACCAGCAGGGGAAGCGGGAGTCAAGAGACCCAGTACTTC.

The CDR3: CATSREEVTQETQYF. DNA for the CDR3: TGTGCCACCAGCAGAGAGGAGGTCACCCAAGAGACCCAGTACTTC. The chain recombines TRBV15 with TRBJ2-5; perhaps TRBD2 as D (5 bases). The germline V and J ends were trimmed by 0 bases and 1 base, with 9 bases remaining between them. The CDR3 is 15 residues long. Germline CDR1 and CDR2: LNHNV and YYDKDF (reference sequence).

The genes are TRBV30 and TRBJ2-7; D is uncertain. CDR1 is GTSNPN, CDR2 SVGIG, per germline (reference sequence). Trimming removed 3 bases at V and 0 bases at J, with 3 bases between. This CDR3 region has 11 residues. This CDR3 reads CAWSSSYEQYF. The CDR3 nucleotides read TGTGCCTGGAGCAGCTCCTACGAGCAGTACTTC. Together with reference TRBV30 and TRBJ2-7, the CDR3 gives the full variable domain: SQTIHQWPATLVQPVGSPLSLECTVEGTSNPNLYWYRQAAGRGLQLLFYSVGIGQISSEVPQNLSASRPQDRQFILSSKKLLLSDSGFYLCAWSSSYEQYFGPGTRLTVT.

J is TRBJ2-1 and V is TRBV7-3, with 8 bases lining up with TRBD2. Trimming cost V 5 bases and J 0 bases; bases outside gene matches: 9. CDR3 length equals 17 residues. Germline values: CDR1 SGHTA, CDR2 FQGTGA. The CDR3 spells CASSQEPGLGSYNEQFF. CDR3 bases: TGTGCCAGCAGCCAAGAACCGGGACTAGGCTCCTACAATGAGCAGTTCTTC.

The rearrangement links TRBV28 to TRBJ1-4, with TRBD1 matching 7 bases. CDR3 length: 14 amino acids. The V segment lost 5 bases and the J segment 8 bases; nucleotides outside the gene matches: 8. The germline V gene has CDR1 MDHEN and CDR2 SYDVKM. The CDR3, as DNA: TGTGCCAGCAGTCCGACAGGGTTGGACGAAAAACTGTTTTTT. It specifies CASSPTGLDEKLFF.

The chain joins TRBV7-9 to TRBJ1-2, with D tentatively TRBD1 (6 bases). V was trimmed by 5 bases and J by 3 bases, leaving 13 bases between them. Germline V CDR1 and CDR2: SEHNR, FQNEAQ (reference sequence). The CDR3 sequence is 14 residues long. In DNA form, the CDR3 reads TGTGCCAGCAGCCATAAGGACAGAGACTATGGCTACACCTTC. It specifies CASSHKDRDYGYTF.

This clone showed up just a few times. This rearrangement joins TRBV7-8 to TRBJ2-1, with 7 bases fitting TRBD1. Germline loops: CDR1 SGHVS, CDR2 FQNEAQ. The V segment lost 2 bases and the J segment 3 bases; nucleotides outside the gene matches: 1. The CDR3 totals 14 residues. The CDR3 sequence: CASSLRGRYNEQFF. For the CDR3, the DNA is TGTGCCAGCAGCTTAAGGGGGCGCTACAATGAGCAGTTCTTC.

The chain employs TRBV7-9 and TRBJ1-2, with TRBD1 matching 7 bases. Germline V CDR1 and CDR2: SEHNR, FQNEAQ (reference sequence). The CDR3 totals 16 residues. J gave up 2 bases and V 4 bases, and 10 bases lay outside the gene matches. CDR3 sequence (DNA): TGTGCCAGCAGCTCCGACACCGGGACAGCCAACTATGGCTACACCTTC. Encoded protein: CASSSDTGTANYGYTF.

The chain has TRBV19 and TRBJ1-1; no firm D call. CDR3 length equals 13 residues. Trimming left V 0 bases short and J 5 bases short, with 7 bases between. Germline values: CDR1 LNHDA, CDR2 SQIVND (reference sequence). The CDR3 region is CASSIEGGTEAFF. The CDR3 nucleotides read TGTGCCAGTAGTATAGAGGGAGGTACTGAAGCTTTCTTT.

J is TRBJ1-5 and V is TRBV6-5; possible D gene TRBD1, 5 bases. CDR1 MNHEY and CDR2 SVGAGI come from the germline V gene. V was cut by 6 bases and J by 5 bases, with 11 bases left in between. This CDR3 has 13 residues. The DNA for the CDR3 is TGTGCCAGCAGCCAGACGGGGGATCAGCCCCAGCATTTT. Translating gives CASSQTGDQPQHF.

The chain joins TRBV28 to TRBJ2-4; D not certain. V was shortened by 4 bases and J by 0 bases, with 16 bases between the two germline ends. The CDR3 length is 17 residues. Germline CDR1 MDHEN, CDR2 SYDVKM. CDR3 region: CASSSDKPSIAKNIQYF. The CDR3 DNA sequence: TGTGCCAGCAGTTCAGACAAACCGAGTATAGCCAAAAACATTCAGTACTTC.

The gene calls are TRBV19 and TRBJ1-3, with no clear D. Germline assignment: CDR1 LNHDA and CDR2 SQIVND (reference sequence). V was cut by 5 bases and J by 0 bases, with 8 bases left in between. The length of the CDR3 is 14 residues. The CDR3 sequence: CASSGPISGNTIYF. CDR3 coding DNA: TGTGCCAGTAGTGGCCCGATCTCTGGAAACACCATATATTTT.

This chain links TRBV28 with TRBJ1-5; D not certain. V lost 2 bases and J 0 bases, leaving 14 bases between the germline ends. Germline CDR1 reads MDHEN; CDR2 reads SYDVKM. This CDR3 is 17 amino acids long. CDR3 protein: CASSLILGGYSNQPQHF. In nucleotides, the CDR3 is TGTGCCAGCAGTTTAATATTGGGAGGCTATAGCAATCAGCCCCAGCATTTT.

The chain uses TRBV29-1 and TRBJ1-1; D unresolved. Trimming removed 4 bases from V and 0 bases from J, with 9 bases in between. This CDR3 region has 13 residues. CDR1 SQVTM and CDR2 ANQGSEA come from the germline V gene. The CDR3 sequence: CSVGHRMNTEAFF. In DNA form, the CDR3 reads TGCAGCGTTGGACACAGAATGAACACTGAAGCTTTCTTT. The full variable domain, in which reference TRBV29-1 and TRBJ1-1 provide the parts outside the CDR3, is SAVISQKPSRDICQRGTSLTIQCQVDSQVTMMFWYRQQPGQSLTLIATANQGSEATYESGFVIDKFPISRPNLTFSTLTVSNMSPEDSSIYLCSVGHRMNTEAFFGQGTRLTVV.

The rearrangement joins TRBV9 to TRBJ1-1; D is unclear. Germline CDR1 and CDR2: SGDLS and YYNGEE. The CDR3 length is 15 residues. The V and J ends lost 4 bases and 11 bases respectively, with 24 bases between them. In DNA, the CDR3 is TGTGCCAGCAGCCCATCCCTAAGCCTTCCCCACGAGGCTTTCTTT. Residues: CASSPSLSLPHEAFF.

The genes are TRBV5-1 and TRBJ1-5; 7 bases line up with TRBD1. Germline CDR1 is SGHRS and CDR2 is YFSETQ. The CDR3 extends over 15 amino acids. The junction had 5 bases not matched to a gene; V was cut back by 4 bases and J by 1 base. The CDR3 spells CASSMTGNSNQPQHF. CDR3 in DNA: TGCGCCAGCAGCATGACAGGGAACAGCAATCAGCCCCAGCATTTT.

The chain couples TRBV30 to TRBJ1-3; D call uncertain. V was clipped by 2 bases and J by 2 bases, with 10 bases between them. From germline, CDR1 is GTSNPN and CDR2 SVGIG (reference sequence). The CDR3 extends over 14 amino acids. CDR3 bases: TGTGCCTGGAGTAATCTAAAACCTGGAAACACCATATATTTT. This encodes CAWSNLKPGNTIYF.

The rearrangement links TRBV28 to TRBJ2-1, with a weak D call TRBD1 (6 bases). This CDR3 is built from 15 residues. The V gene's germline CDR1 is MDHEN and CDR2 SYDVKM. The V end was cut by 6 bases, the J end by 6 bases, with 18 bases between. Written as DNA, the CDR3 is TGTGCCAGCAGCCCCTACCTCCAGGGGCGCAATGAGCAGTTCTTC. Translating it yields CASSPYLQGRNEQFF.

The chain couples TRBV11-2 to TRBJ2-7; TRBD1 aligns across 8 bases. The junction had 7 bases not matched to a gene; V was cut back by 1 base and J by 2 bases. CDR3 length: 16 residues. The germline gives CDR1 SGHAT, CDR2 FQNNGV. The CDR3, as DNA: TGTGCCAGCAGCTTAGGGGGCGCAGGGGGCGCCTACGAGCAGTACTTC. This codes for CASSLGGAGGAYEQYF.